The 24 T cell receptor beta chains in this list originate from one sample, sequenced in a study of patients and donors after allogeneic stem cell transplantation. TCRdb re-called the RT-PCR reads through MiXCR, storing one row per CDR3 protein. The sample includes roughly 940,000 distinct CDR3 sequences, roughly 18% of them seen just once. Input material: blood, either unsorted or a sorted T cell fraction (not recorded which). Receptors were obtained from a human donor who was either an allogeneic HSCT recipient or a stem cell or donor lymphocyte infusion donor (not recorded which). It is not recorded whose cells these are; they may come from a transplant donor.

V gene TRBV29-1 combines with J gene TRBJ2-7; 11 bases agree with TRBD2. Germline V gene sequence: CDR1 SQVTM, CDR2 ANQGSEA. Losses at the gene ends were 1 base for V and 3 bases for J; bases not matched to a gene: 2. The CDR3 has 14 residues. CDR3 region: CSVEGGTSGYEQYF. CDR3 DNA: TGCAGCGTTGAAGGAGGGACTAGCGGCTACGAGCAGTACTTC.

In this sample, this clonotype turned up a few times. The gene calls are TRBV27 and TRBJ2-3; 9 nucleotides line up with TRBD2. The junction had 4 bases not matched to a gene; V was cut back by 3 bases and J by 0 bases. Germline V gene sequence: CDR1 MNHEY, CDR2 SMNVEV (reference sequence). The CDR3 runs 16 residues. The CDR3 sequence is CASSFETSGSTDTQYF. CDR3 sequence (DNA): TGTGCCAGCAGTTTTGAGACTAGCGGAAGCACAGATACGCAGTATTTT.

This clonotype has ten or more counts. Compared with germline, one end of the junction differs, possibly owing to a read error. The chain carries TRBV25-1 and TRBJ1-1, with a tentative D call TRBD1 (6 bases). The CDR3 length is 14 residues. The V gene's germline CDR1 is MGHDK and CDR2 SYGVNS. The CDR3: CASREYREDTEAFF. Written as DNA, the CDR3 is TGTGCCAGCAGGGAATACAGGGAAGACACTGAAGCTTTCTTT.

This clonotype showed up just a few times. Here the CDR3 reads CASSLVRAGNTIYF. The CDR3 DNA sequence: TGTGCCAGCAGTTTAGTAAGGGCTGGAAACACCATATATTTT. The chain is built from TRBV12-3 or TRBV12-4 and TRBJ1-3; D gene ambiguous. Trimming removed 1 base from V and 2 bases from J, with 6 bases in between. CDR3 length: 14 amino acids.

The CDR3: CASSFDRVPYNEQFF. The CDR3 nucleotides read TGTGCCAGCAGTTTTGACAGGGTTCCCTACAATGAGCAGTTCTTC. The rearrangement links TRBV6-5 to TRBJ2-1, with TRBD1 matching over 7 bases. CDR1 is MNHEY and CDR2 is SVGAGI in the germline V gene. Losses at the gene ends were 4 bases for V and 2 bases for J; bases not matched to a gene: 5. CDR3 length equals 15 residues.

This clonotype was picked up many times. The rearrangement joins TRBV12-3 or TRBV12-4 to TRBJ1-4; no reliable D call. Trimming took 6 bases from V and 7 from J, leaving 15 bases between them. This CDR3 contains 14 residues. This CDR3 reads CASRTANSGEKLFF. The CDR3 DNA is TGTGCCAGCAGAACCGCCAACTCCGGTGAAAAACTGTTTTTT.

The CDR3 loop is CASSVEEGASTDTQYF. CDR3 DNA sequence: TGTGCCAGCAGCGTAGAGGAAGGGGCTAGCACAGATACGCAGTATTTT. V usage is TRBV9 and J usage is TRBJ2-3, with D perhaps TRBD1 (5 bases). The CDR3 totals 16 residues. Trimming removed 0 bases at V and 0 bases at J, with 11 bases between. CDR1 is SGDLS and CDR2 is YYNGEE in the germline V gene.

The V gene is TRBV12-3 or TRBV12-4, the J gene TRBJ1-5; TRBD1 agrees at 12 bases. This CDR3 region has 17 residues. V trimming: 5 bases; J trimming: 1 base; junction bases outside the gene matches: 6. CDR3 region: CASSPGQGARSNQPQHF. CDR3 bases: TGTGCCAGCAGTCCGGGACAGGGGGCGAGAAGCAATCAGCCCCAGCATTTT.

The chain recombines TRBV9 with TRBJ2-5; no definite D call. V lost 4 bases, J lost 0 bases, and 7 bases lay in between. CDR3 length equals 13 residues. The germline CDR1 and CDR2 sequences are SGDLS and YYNGEE. As DNA, the CDR3 is TGTGCCAGCAGCCCTCGGTACCAAGAGACCCAGTACTTC. This sequence encodes CASSPRYQETQYF.

The CDR3 loop is CASSLPGVLNEQYF. DNA for the CDR3: TGCGCCAGCAGCTTGCCAGGGGTACTTAACGAGCAGTACTTC. The rearrangement uses TRBV5-1 and TRBJ2-7; a possible D gene is TRBD1 (6 bases). CDR1 and CDR2 from the germline V gene are SGHRS and YFSETQ. The CDR3 runs to 14 residues. With 1 base removed from V and 5 bases from J, the gap between germline ends came to 13 bases.

The V and J genes are TRBV12-3 or TRBV12-4 and TRBJ1-2; D is unclear. With 6 bases removed from V and 4 bases from J, the gap between germline ends came to 15 bases. The CDR3 has 14 residues. Written as DNA, the CDR3 is TGTGCCAGCAGCTTATCTGGCAGTCTCTATGGCTACACCTTC. Translating it yields CASSLSGSLYGYTF.

The chain is built from TRBV5-1 and TRBJ1-4, with 7 nucleotides matching TRBD1. J lost 7 bases, V lost 4 bases, and 7 bases had no gene match. The CDR3 extends over 14 amino acids. Germline V gene data show CDR1 as SGHRS and CDR2 as YFSETQ. CDR3 amino acids: CASSLRDSREKLFF. CDR3 bases: TGCGCCAGCAGCCTCAGGGACAGTCGTGAAAAACTGTTTTTT.

The chain recombines TRBV20-1 with TRBJ1-1, with TRBD1 identical over 9 bases. CDR1 DFQATT and CDR2 SNEGSKA come from the germline V gene (reference sequence). Trimming removed 0 bases from V and 1 base from J; junction bases left unmatched: 3. The CDR3 is made up of 15 amino acids. This chain's CDR3 is CSARDLDRGNTEAFF. For the CDR3, the DNA is TGCAGTGCTAGAGATCTGGACAGGGGGAACACTGAAGCTTTCTTT.

This clonotype was observed a few times. The genes are TRBV7-3 and TRBJ2-2; D may be TRBD1 (6 bases). The V gene lost 4 bases and the J gene lost 4 bases, with 13 bases spanning the gap. Germline V gives CDR1 SGHTA, CDR2 FQGTGA. The CDR3 consists of 15 residues. The CDR3 sequence is CASSSTGTSTGELFF. In DNA, the CDR3 is TGTGCCAGCAGCTCAACCGGGACATCCACCGGGGAGCTGTTTTTT.

The table lists this clonotype with many counts. V gene TRBV5-1 combines with J gene TRBJ2-7; 8 bases map to TRBD1. V gave up 5 bases and J gave up 0 bases; unmatched junction bases: 7. From germline, CDR1 is SGHRS and CDR2 YFSETQ. The CDR3 loop spans 15 amino acids. CDR3 nucleotide sequence: TGCGCCAGCAGTTACGGGACAGGCCTCTCCTACGAGCAGTACTTC. This codes for CASSYGTGLSYEQYF.

The chain links TRBV10-3 to TRBJ2-3, with TRBD2 identical over 11 bases. Germline V CDR1 and CDR2: ENHRY, SYGVKD. The junction had 7 bases not matched to a gene; V was cut back by 4 bases and J by 4 bases. CDR3 size: 16 residues. CDR3 coding DNA: TGTGCCATCAGTGTACTAGCGGGGGCGGTTCCAGATACGCAGTATTTT. This codes for CAISVLAGAVPDTQYF.

V and J are TRBV5-6 and TRBJ2-2; D uncertain. Per germline, CDR1 SGHDT and CDR2 YYEEEE. With 0 bases removed from V and 5 bases from J, the gap between germline ends came to 8 bases. The CDR3 has 14 amino acids. For the CDR3, the DNA is TGTGCCAGCAGCTTGGAGGAGCCTACCGGGGAGCTGTTTTTT. Translating it yields CASSLEEPTGELFF.

V usage is TRBV27 and J usage is TRBJ1-1; TRBD1 is a possible D gene (6 bases). The CDR3 consists of 15 residues. The V end was cut by 8 bases, the J end by 3 bases, with 19 bases between. The germline V gene has CDR1 MNHEY and CDR2 SMNVEV (reference sequence). CDR3 protein: CASGAAGAVDTEAFF. CDR3 nucleotides: TGTGCCAGCGGGGCCGCGGGGGCGGTAGACACTGAAGCTTTCTTT.

V gene TRBV20-1 combines with J gene TRBJ1-2, with a weak D call TRBD1 (5 bases). The CDR3 has 12 amino acids. With 8 bases removed from V and 5 bases from J, the gap between germline ends came to 15 bases. Germline lookup yields CDR1 DFQATT and CDR2 SNEGSKA (reference sequence). The CDR3 DNA sequence: TGCAGTTCTACGAAGACAGTTTATGGCTACACCTTC. It codes for CSSTKTVYGYTF.

The chain uses TRBV5-6 and TRBJ2-7, with 9 bases matching TRBD1. This CDR3 has 19 amino acids. Germline CDR1 and CDR2: SGHDT and YYEEEE. Germline trimming cut 0 bases from V and 6 bases from J; bases unmatched to any gene: 19. The CDR3 DNA is TGTGCCAGCAGCTTGGGCTATGGGTACCGGGACAGGGTCATGCGCGAGCAGTACTTC. Its protein is CASSLGYGYRDRVMREQYF. Using reference TRBV5-6 and TRBJ2-7 for the parts outside the CDR3, the full variable domain is DAGVTQSPTHLIKTRGQQVTLRCSPKSGHDTVSWYQQALGQGPQFIFQYYEEEERQRGNFPDRFSGHQFPNYSSELNVNALLLGDSALYLCASSLGYGYRDRVMREQYFGPGTRLTVT.

The chain combines TRBV20-1 with TRBJ2-7; perhaps TRBD2 as D (6 bases). Germline-derived CDR1 and CDR2 are DFQATT and SNEGSKA (reference sequence). The CDR3 extends over 15 amino acids. The germline V and J ends were trimmed by 0 bases and 7 bases, with 19 bases remaining between them. CDR3 nucleotides: TGCAGTGCTAGAGATTACGGGGGTAGCGACCAAGAGCAGTACTTC. Translating it yields CSARDYGGSDQEQYF.

There are a few counts of this clonotype. The chain couples TRBV20-1 to TRBJ2-3, with TRBD1 identical over 10 bases. Germline CDR1 and CDR2: DFQATT and SNEGSKA (reference sequence). The CDR3 has 14 amino acids. V was clipped by 6 bases and J by 4 bases; unmatched bases: 7. The CDR3 coding sequence is TGCAGTGCCTGCGGGACAGGGGATCCAGATACGCAGTATTTT. Its translation is CSACGTGDPDTQYF.

This clonotype was seen more than once but under ten times. The rearrangement uses TRBV5-6 and TRBJ1-3, with 10 nucleotides matching TRBD1. With V trimmed by 2 bases and J by 2 bases, 7 bases remained unmatched. The CDR3 loop spans 17 amino acids. Germline CDR1 and CDR2: SGHDT and YYEEEE. CDR3 in amino acids: CASSFGTGEATGNTIYF. CDR3 bases: TGTGCCAGCAGCTTCGGGACAGGGGAAGCAACTGGAAACACCATATATTTT.

The chain employs TRBV27 and TRBJ1-2; 9 bases agree with TRBD1. The germline CDR1 and CDR2 sequences are MNHEY and SMNVEV (reference sequence). Losses at the gene ends were 3 bases for V and 8 bases for J; bases not matched to a gene: 13. The CDR3 is made up of 16 amino acids. This CDR3 is CASSFLDRGLAGGYTF. For the CDR3, the DNA is TGTGCCAGCAGTTTTCTGGACAGGGGTTTAGCGGGAGGCTACACCTTC.